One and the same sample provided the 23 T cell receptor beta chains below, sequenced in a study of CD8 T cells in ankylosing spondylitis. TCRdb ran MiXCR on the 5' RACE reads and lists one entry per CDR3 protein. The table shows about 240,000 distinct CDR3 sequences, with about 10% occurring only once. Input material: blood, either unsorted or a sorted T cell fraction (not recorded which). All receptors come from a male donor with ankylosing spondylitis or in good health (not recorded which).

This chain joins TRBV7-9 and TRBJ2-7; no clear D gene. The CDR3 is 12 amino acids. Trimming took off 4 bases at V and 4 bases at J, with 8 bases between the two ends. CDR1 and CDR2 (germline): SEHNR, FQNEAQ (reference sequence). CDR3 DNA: TGTGCCAGCAGCTCAGCCCCTTACGAGCAGTACTTC. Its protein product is CASSSAPYEQYF.

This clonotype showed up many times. The CDR3 DNA reads TGTGCCACCGGTCTGGGCCAAGAGACCCAGTACTTC. Encoded protein: CATGLGQETQYF. V is TRBV15 and J is TRBJ2-5; unclear D gene. CDR3 length: 12 residues. The V and J ends lost 8 bases and 1 base respectively, with 8 bases between them. CDR1 is LNHNV and CDR2 is YYDKDF in the germline V gene (reference sequence).

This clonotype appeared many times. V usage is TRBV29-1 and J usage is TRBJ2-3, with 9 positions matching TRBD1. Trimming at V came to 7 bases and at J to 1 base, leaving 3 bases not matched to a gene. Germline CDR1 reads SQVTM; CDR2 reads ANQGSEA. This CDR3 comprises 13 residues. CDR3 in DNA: TGCAGCGCCCGGGACAGGGGCACAGATACGCAGTATTTT. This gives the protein CSARDRGTDTQYF.

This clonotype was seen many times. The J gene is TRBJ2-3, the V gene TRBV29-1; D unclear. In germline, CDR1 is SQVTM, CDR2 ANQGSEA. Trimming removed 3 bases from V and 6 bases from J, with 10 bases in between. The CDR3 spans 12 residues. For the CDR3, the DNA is TGCAGCGTTGACCCAGAAGTTGATACGCAGTATTTT. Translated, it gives CSVDPEVDTQYF.

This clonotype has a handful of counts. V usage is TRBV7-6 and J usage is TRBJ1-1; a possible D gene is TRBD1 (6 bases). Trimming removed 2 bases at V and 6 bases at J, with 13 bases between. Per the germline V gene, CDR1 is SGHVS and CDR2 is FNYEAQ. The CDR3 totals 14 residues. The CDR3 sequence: CASSLNLGASEAFF. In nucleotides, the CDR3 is TGTGCCAGCAGCTTAAATTTGGGGGCTTCTGAAGCTTTCTTT.

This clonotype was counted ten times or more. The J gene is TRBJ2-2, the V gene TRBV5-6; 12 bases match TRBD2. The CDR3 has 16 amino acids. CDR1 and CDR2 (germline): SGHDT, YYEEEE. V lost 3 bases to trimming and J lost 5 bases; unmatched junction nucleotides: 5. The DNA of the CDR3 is TGTGCCAGCAGCTCCGGACTAGCGGGGTGGACCGGGGAGCTGTTTTTT. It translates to CASSSGLAGWTGELFF.

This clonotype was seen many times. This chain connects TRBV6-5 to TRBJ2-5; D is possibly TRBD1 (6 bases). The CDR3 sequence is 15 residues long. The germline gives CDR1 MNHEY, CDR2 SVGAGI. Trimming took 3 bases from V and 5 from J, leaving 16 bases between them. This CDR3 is CASSYGQGRSETQYF. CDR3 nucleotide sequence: TGTGCCAGCAGTTATGGCCAGGGGCGTTCTGAGACCCAGTACTTC.

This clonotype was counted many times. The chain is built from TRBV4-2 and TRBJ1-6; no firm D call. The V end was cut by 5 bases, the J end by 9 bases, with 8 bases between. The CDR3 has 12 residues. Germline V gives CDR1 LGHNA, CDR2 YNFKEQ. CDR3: CASSDGSSPLHF. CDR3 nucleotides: TGTGCCAGCAGCGACGGAAGTTCACCCCTCCACTTT.

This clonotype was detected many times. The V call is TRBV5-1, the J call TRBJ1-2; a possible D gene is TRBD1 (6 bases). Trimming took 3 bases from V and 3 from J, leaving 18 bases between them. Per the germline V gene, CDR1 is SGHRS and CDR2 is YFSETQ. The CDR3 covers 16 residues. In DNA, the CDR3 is TGCGCCAGCAGCTCAAGACAGGTTCTCGGGGACTATGGCTACACCTTC. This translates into CASSSRQVLGDYGYTF.

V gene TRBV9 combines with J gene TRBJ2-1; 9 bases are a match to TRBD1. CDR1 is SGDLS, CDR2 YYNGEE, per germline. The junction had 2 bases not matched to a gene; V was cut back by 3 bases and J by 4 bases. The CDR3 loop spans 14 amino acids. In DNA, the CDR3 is TGTGCCAGCAGCGACGACAGGGGGTACAATGAGCAGTTCTTC. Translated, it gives CASSDDRGYNEQFF.

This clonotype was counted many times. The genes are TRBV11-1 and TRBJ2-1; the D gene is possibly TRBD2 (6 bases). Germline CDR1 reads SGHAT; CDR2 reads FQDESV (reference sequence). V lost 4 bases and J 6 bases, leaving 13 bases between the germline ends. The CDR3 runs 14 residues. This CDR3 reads CASSSRLGPNEQFF. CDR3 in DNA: TGTGCCAGCAGCTCACGACTAGGACCCAATGAGCAGTTCTTC.

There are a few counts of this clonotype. CDR3 sequence reads: CATSRGRNTIYF. The DNA for the CDR3 is TGTGCCACCAGCAGAGGCCGAAACACCATATATTTT. The V and J genes are TRBV15 and TRBJ1-3; D remains unclear. The CDR3 loop spans 12 amino acids. CDR1 LNHNV and CDR2 YYDKDF come from the germline V gene (reference sequence). Trimming removed 1 base from V and 5 bases from J, with 3 bases in between.

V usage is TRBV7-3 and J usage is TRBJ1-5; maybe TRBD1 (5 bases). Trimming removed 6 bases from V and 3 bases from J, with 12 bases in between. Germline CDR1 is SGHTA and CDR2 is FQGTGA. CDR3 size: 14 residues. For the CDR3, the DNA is TGTGCCAGCAGTCCCGACAGCAACAATCAGCCCCAGCATTTT. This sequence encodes CASSPDSNNQPQHF. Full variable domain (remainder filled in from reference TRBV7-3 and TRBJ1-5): GAGVSQTPSNKVTEKGKYVELRCDPISGHTALYWYRQSLGQGPEFLIYFQGTGAADDSGLPNDRFFAVRPEGSVSTLKIQRTERGDSAVYLCASSPDSNNQPQHFGDGTRLSIL.

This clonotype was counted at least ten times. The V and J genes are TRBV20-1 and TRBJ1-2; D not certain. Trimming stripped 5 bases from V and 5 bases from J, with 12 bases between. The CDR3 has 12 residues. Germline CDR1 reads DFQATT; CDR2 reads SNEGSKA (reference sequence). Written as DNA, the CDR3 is TGCAGTGCTGACCAGACGGCATATGGCTACACCTTC. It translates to CSADQTAYGYTF.

CDR3 nucleotide sequence: TGTGCCAGCAGCGTAGTAGCAGTCGATGAGCAGTTCTTC. It codes for CASSVVAVDEQFF. The gene calls are TRBV9 and TRBJ2-1; D not resolved. Germline CDR1 reads SGDLS; CDR2 reads YYNGEE. The V end lost 0 bases, the J end lost 8 bases, and 9 bases lay between the germline ends. The CDR3 covers 13 residues.

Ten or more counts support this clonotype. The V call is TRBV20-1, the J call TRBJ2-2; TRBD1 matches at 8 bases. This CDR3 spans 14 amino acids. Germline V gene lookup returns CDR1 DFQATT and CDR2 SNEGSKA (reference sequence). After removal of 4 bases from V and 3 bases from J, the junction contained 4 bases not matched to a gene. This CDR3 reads CSAKGQGDTGELFF. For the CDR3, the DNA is TGCAGTGCTAAAGGACAGGGCGACACCGGGGAGCTGTTTTTT.

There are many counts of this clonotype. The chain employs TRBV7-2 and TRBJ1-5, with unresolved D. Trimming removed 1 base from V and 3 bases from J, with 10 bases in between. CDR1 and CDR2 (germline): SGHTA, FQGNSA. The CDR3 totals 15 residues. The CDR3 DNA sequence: TGTGCCAGCAGCTTAGGCCGGGCCTTCAATCAGCCCCAGCATTTT. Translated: CASSLGRAFNQPQHF.

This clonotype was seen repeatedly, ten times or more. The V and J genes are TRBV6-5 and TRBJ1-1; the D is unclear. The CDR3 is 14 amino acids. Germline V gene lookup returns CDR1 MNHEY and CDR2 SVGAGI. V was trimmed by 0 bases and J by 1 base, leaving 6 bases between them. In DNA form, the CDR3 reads TGTGCCAGCAGTTACTCGTACGGGAACACTGAAGCTTTCTTT. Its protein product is CASSYSYGNTEAFF.

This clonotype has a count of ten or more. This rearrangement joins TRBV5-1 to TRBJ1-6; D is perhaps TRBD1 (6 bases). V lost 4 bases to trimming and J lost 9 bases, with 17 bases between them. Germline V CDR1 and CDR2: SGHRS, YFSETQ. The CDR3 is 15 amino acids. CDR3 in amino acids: CASSPTGQGFSPLHF. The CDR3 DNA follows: TGCGCCAGCAGCCCGACAGGCCAAGGGTTTTCACCCCTCCACTTT.

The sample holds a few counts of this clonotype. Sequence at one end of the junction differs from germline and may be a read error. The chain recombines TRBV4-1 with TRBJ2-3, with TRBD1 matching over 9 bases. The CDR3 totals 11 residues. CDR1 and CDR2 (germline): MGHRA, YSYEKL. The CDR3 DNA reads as TGCGCCAGCAGCCAAGGGGACAGGGTGGTTTTT. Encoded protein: CASSQGDRVVF.

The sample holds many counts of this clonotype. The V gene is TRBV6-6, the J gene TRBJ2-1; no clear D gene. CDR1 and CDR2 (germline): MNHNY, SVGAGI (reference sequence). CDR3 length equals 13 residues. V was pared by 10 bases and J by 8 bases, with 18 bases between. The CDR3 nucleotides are TGTGCCACAACCCGGGTCCCCCTCCATGAGCAGTTCTTC. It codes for CATTRVPLHEQFF.

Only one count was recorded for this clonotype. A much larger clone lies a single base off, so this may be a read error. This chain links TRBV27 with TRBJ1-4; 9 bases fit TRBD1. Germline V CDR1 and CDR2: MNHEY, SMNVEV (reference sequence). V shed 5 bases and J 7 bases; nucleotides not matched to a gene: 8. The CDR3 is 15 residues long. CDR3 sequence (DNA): TGTGCCAGCAGTCCGAAAACAGGGGGCAGTGAAAAACTGTTTTTT. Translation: CASSPKTGGSEKLFF.

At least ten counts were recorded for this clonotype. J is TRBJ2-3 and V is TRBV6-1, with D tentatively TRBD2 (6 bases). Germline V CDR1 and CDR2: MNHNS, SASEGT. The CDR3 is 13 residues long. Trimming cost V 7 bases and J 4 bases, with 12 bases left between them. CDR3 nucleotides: TGTGCCAGCACGGACGGGAGCGCAGATACGCAGTATTTT. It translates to CASTDGSADTQYF.